This TCR beta chain was sequenced for a study of blood T cell repertoires in COVID-19. About the research overall: Researchers got acute and convalescent COVID-19 samples from the United States, Italy and Spain. Sources were T cells, B-cell-depleted T cells, or PBMCs; the material itself was cDNA or gDNA.

Germline lookup yields CDR1 MNHEY and CDR2 SVGAGI. V gave up 8 bases and J gave up 14 bases; unmatched junction bases: 3. The CDR3 contains 11 residues. Original analysis: Cell counts per sample came from amplifying reference gene primers. Method: immunoSEQ multiplex PCR; TCRdb's copy keeps in-frame clones and lacks some. V, J and clone size derive from that table, while D and trimming were established from the DNA sequence. The sample holds roughly 200,000 clones; 89% are singletons and the top ten take over 2%. Those who participated ranged in age from roughly 18 to 90 years and resided in about two dozen US areas.

This chain links TRBV6-5 with TRBJ1-6; 10 bases map to TRBD1. The receptor's source is a woman aged 40 to 50 with acute COVID-19. The specimen was PBMCs or T cells enriched from blood (not recorded which). The CDR3 DNA sequence: TGTGCCAGCTGGGGGACAGGGGCCCTCCACTTT. This encodes CASWGTGALHF.